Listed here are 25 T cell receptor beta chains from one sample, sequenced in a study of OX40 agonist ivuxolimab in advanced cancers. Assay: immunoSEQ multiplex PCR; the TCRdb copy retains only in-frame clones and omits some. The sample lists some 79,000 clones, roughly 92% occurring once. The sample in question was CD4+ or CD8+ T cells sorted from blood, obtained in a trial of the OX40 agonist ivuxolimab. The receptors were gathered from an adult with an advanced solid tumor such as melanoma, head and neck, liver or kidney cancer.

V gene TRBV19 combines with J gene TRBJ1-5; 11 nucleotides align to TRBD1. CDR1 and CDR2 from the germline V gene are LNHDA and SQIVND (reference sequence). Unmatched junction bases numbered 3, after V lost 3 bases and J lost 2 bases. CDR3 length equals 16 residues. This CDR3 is CASSILGQGGNQPQHF. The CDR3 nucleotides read TGTGCCAGTAGTATTCTGGGACAGGGGGGCAATCAGCCCCAGCATTTT. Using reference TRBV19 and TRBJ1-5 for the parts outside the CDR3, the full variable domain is DGGITQSPKYLFRKEGQNVTLSCEQNLNHDAMYWYRQDPGQGLRLIYYSQIVNDFQKGDIAEGYSVSREKKESFPLTVTSAQKNPTAFYLCASSILGQGGNQPQHFGDGTRLSIL.

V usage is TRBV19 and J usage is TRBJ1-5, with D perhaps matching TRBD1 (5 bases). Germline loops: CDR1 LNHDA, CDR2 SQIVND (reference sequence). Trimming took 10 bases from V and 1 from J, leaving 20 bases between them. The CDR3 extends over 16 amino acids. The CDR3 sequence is CATQIEEGVSNQPQHF. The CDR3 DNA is TGTGCCACCCAAATTGAGGAAGGGGTGAGCAATCAGCCCCAGCATTTT.

This chain's CDR3 is CATSHRDGGRNEQFF. In DNA form, the CDR3 reads TGTGCCACCAGCCACAGGGACGGGGGCCGAAATGAGCAGTTCTTC. V usage is TRBV15 and J usage is TRBJ2-1; tentatively, D is TRBD1 or TRBD2 (6 bases each). The CDR3 covers 15 residues. The V gene lost 5 bases and the J gene lost 7 bases, with 18 bases spanning the gap. The V gene's germline CDR1 is LNHNV and CDR2 YYDKDF (reference sequence).

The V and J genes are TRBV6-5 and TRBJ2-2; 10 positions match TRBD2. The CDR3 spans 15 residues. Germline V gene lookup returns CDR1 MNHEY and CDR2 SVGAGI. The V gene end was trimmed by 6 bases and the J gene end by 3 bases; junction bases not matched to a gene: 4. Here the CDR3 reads CASRRLAGDTGELFF. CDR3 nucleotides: TGTGCCAGCAGGCGACTAGCGGGTGACACCGGGGAGCTGTTTTTT.

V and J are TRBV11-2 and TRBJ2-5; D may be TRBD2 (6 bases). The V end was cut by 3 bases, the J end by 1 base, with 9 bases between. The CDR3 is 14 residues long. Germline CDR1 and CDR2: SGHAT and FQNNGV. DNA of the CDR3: TGTGCCAGCAGCTTGGGGGGTTCCCAAGAGACCCAGTACTTC. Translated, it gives CASSLGGSQETQYF. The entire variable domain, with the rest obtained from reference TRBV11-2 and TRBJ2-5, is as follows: EAGVAQSPRYKIIEKRQSVAFWCNPISGHATLYWYQQILGQGPKLLIQFQNNGVVDDSQLPKDRFSAERLKGVDSTLKIQPAKLEDSAVYLCASSLGGSQETQYFGPGTRLLVL.

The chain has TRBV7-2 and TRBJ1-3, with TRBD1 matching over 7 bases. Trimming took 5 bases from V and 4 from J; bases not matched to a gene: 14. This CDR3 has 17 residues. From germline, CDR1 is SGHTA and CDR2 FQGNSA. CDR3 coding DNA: TGTGCCAGCAGCCCCAACGGCGCAGGGGGGTCGGGAAACACCATATATTTT. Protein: CASSPNGAGGSGNTIYF.

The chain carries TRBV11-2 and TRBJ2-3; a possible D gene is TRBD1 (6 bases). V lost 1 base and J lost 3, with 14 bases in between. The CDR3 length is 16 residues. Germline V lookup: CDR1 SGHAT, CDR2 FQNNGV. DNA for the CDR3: TGTGCCAGCAGCTTAGTAGCACAGGGTAGTACAGATACGCAGTATTTT. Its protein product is CASSLVAQGSTDTQYF.

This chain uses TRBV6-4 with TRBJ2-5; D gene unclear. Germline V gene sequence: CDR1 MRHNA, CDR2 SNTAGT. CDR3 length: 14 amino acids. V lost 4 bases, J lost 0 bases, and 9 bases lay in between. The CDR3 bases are TGTGCCAGCAGTGTGGAAGCGCACCAAGAGACCCAGTACTTC. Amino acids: CASSVEAHQETQYF.

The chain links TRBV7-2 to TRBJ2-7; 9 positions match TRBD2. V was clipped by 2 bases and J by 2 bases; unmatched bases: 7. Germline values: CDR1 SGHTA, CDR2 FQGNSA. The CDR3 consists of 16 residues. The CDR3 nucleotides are TGTGCCAGCAGCTTATCTGTGGCGGGAGGGCCCTACGAGCAGTACTTC. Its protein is CASSLSVAGGPYEQYF.

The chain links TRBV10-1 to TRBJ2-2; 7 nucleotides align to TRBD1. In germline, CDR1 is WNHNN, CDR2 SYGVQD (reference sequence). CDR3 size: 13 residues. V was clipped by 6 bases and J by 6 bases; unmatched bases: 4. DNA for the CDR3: TGCGCCAGCAGCTCACAGGGGTCCGGGGAGCTGTTTTTT. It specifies CASSSQGSGELFF.

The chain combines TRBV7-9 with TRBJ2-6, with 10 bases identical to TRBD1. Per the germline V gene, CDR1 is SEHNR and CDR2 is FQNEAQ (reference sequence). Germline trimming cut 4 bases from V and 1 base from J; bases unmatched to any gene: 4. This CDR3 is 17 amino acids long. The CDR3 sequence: CASSSGQGRSGANVLTF. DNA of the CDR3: TGTGCCAGCAGCTCGGGACAGGGGAGGTCTGGGGCCAACGTCCTGACTTTC.

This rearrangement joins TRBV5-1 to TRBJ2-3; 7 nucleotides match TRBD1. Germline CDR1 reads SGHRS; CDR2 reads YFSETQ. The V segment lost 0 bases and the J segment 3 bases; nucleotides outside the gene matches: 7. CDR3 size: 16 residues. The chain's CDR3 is CASSLATGAVTDTQYF. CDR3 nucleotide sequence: TGCGCCAGCAGCTTGGCCACAGGGGCAGTTACAGATACGCAGTATTTT.

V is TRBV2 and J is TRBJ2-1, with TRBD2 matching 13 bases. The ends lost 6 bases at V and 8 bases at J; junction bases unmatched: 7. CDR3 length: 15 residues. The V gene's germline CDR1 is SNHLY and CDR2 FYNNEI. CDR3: CASRLGTSGKDEQFF. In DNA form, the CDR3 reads TGTGCCAGCAGGTTAGGGACTAGCGGGAAGGATGAGCAGTTCTTC.

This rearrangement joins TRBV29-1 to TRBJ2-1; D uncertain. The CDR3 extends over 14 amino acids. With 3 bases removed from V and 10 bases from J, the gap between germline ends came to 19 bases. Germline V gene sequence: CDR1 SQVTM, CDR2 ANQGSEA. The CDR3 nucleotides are TGCAGCGTTGATATAGCTGGTTCTTCGCTAGAGCAGTTCTTC. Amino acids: CSVDIAGSSLEQFF.

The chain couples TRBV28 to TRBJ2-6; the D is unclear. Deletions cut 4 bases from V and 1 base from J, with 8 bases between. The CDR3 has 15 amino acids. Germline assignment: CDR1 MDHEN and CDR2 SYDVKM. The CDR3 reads CASSWRQSGANVLTF. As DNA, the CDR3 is TGTGCCAGCAGTTGGCGGCAATCTGGGGCCAACGTCCTGACTTTC.

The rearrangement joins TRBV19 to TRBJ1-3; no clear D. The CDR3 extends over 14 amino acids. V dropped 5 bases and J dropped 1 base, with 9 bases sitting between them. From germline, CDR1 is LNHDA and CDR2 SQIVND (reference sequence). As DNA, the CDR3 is TGTGCCAGTAGTGTGAGCCCGTCTGGAAACACCATATATTTT. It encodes CASSVSPSGNTIYF.

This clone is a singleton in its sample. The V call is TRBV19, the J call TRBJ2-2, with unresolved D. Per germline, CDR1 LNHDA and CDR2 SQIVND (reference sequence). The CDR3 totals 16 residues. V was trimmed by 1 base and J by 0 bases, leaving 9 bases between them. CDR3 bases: TGTGCCAGTAGTATAGTCGCCTTCGCGAACACCGGGGAGCTGTTTTTT. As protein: CASSIVAFANTGELFF.

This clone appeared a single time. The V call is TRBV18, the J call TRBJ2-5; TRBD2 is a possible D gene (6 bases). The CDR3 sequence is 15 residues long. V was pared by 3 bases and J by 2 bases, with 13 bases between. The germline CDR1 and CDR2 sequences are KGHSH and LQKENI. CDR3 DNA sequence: TGTGCCAGCTCACCCCTCCCCGCGGGACAAGAGACCCAGTACTTC. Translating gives CASSPLPAGQETQYF.

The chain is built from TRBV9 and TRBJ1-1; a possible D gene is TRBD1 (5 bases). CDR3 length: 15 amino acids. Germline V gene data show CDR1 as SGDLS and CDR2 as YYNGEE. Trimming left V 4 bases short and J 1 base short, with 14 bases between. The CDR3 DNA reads TGTGCCAGCAGCCCATCGGGGGGGAGGAACACTGAAGCTTTCTTT. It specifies CASSPSGGRNTEAFF.

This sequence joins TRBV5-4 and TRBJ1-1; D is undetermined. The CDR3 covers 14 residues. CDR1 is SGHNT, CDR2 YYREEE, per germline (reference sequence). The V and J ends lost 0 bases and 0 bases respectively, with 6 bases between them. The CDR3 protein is CASSLDRMNTEAFF. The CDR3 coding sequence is TGTGCCAGCAGCTTGGACCGCATGAACACTGAAGCTTTCTTT.

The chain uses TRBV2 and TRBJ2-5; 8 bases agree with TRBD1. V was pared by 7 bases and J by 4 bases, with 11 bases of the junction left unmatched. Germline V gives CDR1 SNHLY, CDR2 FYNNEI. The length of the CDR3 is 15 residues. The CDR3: CASIPQGDRGETQYF. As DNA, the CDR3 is TGTGCCAGCATCCCTCAGGGTGACAGGGGAGAGACCCAGTACTTC. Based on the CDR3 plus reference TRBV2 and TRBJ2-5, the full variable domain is EPEVTQTPSHQVTQMGQEVILRCVPISNHLYFYWYRQILGQKVEFLVSFYNNEISEKSEIFDDQFSVERPDGSNFTLKIRSTKLEDSAMYFCASIPQGDRGETQYFGPGTRLLVL.

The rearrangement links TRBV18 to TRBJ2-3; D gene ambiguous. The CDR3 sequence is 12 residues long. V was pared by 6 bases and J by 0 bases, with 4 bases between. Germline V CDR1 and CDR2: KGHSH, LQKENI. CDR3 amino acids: CASSASTDTQYF. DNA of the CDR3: TGTGCCAGCTCCGCCAGCACAGATACGCAGTATTTT.

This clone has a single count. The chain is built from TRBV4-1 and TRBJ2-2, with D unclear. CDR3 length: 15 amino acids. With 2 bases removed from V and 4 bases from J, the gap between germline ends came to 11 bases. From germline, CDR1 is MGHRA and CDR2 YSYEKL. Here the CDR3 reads CASSQSGLSTGELFF. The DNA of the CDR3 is TGCGCCAGCAGCCAATCAGGCCTCTCCACCGGGGAGCTGTTTTTT.

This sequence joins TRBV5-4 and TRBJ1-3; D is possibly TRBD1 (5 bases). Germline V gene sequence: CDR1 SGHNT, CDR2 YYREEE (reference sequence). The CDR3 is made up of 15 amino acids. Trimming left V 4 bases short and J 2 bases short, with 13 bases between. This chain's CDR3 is CASSQERGPGNTIYF. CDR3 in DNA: TGTGCCAGCAGCCAAGAGAGGGGACCTGGAAACACCATATATTTT.

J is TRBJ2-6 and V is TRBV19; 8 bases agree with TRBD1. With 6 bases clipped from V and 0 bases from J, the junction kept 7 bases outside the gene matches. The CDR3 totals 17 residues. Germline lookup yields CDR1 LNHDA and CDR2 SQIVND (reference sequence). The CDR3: CASSYRTGSSGANVLTF. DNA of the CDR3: TGTGCCAGTAGCTATAGGACAGGGAGCTCTGGGGCCAACGTCCTGACTTTC.